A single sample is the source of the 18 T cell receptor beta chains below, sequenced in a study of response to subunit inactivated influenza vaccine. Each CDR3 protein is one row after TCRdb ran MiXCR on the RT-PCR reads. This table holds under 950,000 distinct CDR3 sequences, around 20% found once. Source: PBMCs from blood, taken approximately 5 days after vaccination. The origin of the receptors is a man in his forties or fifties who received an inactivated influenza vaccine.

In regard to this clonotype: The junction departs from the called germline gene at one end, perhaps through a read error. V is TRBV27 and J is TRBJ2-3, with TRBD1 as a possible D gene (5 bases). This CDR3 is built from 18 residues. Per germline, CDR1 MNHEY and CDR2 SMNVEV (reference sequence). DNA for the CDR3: TGCACCAGCACTTATCCGGGCCCAGATCCCATAAAGGGGGATACGCAGTATTTT. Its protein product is CTSTYPGPDPIKGDTQYF.

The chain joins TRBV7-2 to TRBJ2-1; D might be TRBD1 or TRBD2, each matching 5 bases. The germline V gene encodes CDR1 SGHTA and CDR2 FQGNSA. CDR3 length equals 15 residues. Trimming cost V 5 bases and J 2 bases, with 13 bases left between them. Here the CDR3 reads CASSAGLTAYNEQFF. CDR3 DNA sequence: TGTGCCAGCAGCGCCGGACTGACAGCCTACAATGAGCAGTTCTTC.

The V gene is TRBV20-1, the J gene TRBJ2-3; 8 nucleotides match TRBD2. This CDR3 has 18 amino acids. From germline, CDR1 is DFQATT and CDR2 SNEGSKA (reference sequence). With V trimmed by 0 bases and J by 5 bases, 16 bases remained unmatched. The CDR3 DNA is TGCAGTGCTAGAGATTTTTCCGGGGGGGGGTTATTGTTAGATACGCAGTATTTT. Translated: CSARDFSGGGLLLDTQYF.

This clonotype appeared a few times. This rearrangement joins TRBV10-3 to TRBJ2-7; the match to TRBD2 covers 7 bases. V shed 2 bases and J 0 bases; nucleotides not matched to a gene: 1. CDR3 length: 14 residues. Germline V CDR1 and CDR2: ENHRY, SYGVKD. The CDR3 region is CAISEGRGSYEQYF. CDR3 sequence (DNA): TGTGCCATCAGTGAGGGGAGGGGCTCCTACGAGCAGTACTTC.

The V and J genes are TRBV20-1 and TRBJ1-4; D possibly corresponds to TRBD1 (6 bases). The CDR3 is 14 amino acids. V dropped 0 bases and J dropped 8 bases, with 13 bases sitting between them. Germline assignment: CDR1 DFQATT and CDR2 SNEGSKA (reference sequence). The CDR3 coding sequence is TGCAGTGCTAGAGATGGCGGGGGCCGAGAAAAACTGTTTTTT. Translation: CSARDGGGREKLFF.

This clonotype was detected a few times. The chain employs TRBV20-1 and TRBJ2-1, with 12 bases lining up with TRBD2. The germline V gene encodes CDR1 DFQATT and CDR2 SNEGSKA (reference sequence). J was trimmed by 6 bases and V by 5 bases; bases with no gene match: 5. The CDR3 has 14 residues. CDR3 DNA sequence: TGCAGTGCTTTTGGGACTAGCGGGCGCAATGAGCAGTTCTTC. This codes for CSAFGTSGRNEQFF.

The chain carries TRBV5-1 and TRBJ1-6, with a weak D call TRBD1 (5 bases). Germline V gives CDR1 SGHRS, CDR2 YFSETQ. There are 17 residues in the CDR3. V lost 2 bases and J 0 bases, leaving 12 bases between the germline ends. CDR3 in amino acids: CASSFRDGSSYNSPLHF. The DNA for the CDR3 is TGCGCCAGCAGCTTCCGGGACGGGAGCTCCTATAATTCACCCCTCCACTTT.

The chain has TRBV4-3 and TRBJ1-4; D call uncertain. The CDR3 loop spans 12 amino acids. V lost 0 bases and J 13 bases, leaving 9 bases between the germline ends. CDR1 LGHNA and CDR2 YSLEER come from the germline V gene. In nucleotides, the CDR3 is TGCGCCAGCAGCCAAGATTTCAGACGACTGTTTTTT. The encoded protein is CASSQDFRRLFF.

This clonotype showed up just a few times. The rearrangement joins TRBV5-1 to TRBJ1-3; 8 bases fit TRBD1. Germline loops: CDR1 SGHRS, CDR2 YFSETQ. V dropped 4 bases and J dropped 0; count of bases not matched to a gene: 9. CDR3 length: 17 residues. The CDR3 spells CASSPWTGTGSGNTIYF. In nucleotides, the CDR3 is TGCGCCAGCAGCCCATGGACAGGGACGGGCTCTGGAAACACCATATATTTT.

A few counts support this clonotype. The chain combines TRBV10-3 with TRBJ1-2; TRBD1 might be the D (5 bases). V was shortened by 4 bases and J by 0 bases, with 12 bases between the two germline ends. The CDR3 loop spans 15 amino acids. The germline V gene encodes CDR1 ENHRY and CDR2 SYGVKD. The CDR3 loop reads CAISGQTSANYGYTF. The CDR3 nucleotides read TGTGCCATCAGTGGACAGACCTCGGCTAACTATGGCTACACCTTC.

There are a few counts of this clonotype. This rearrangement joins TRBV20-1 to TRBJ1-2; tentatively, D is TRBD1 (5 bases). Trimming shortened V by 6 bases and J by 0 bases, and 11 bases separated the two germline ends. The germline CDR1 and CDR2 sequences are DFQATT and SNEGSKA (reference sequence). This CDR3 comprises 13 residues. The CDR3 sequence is CSAGGTANYGYTF. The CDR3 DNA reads TGCAGTGCGGGGGGAACAGCTAACTATGGCTACACCTTC.

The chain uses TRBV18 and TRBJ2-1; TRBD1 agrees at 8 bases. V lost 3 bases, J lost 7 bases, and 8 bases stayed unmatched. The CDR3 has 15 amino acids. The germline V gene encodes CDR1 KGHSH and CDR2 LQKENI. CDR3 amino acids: CASSPGQGPGNEQFF. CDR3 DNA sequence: TGTGCCAGCTCACCCGGACAGGGACCGGGGAATGAGCAGTTCTTC.

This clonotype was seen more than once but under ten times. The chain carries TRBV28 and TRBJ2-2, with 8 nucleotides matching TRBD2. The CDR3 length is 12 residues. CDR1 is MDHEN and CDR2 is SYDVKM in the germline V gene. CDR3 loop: CALSGSTGELFF. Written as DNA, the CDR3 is TGTGCGCTGAGCGGGAGCACCGGGGAGCTGTTTTTT.

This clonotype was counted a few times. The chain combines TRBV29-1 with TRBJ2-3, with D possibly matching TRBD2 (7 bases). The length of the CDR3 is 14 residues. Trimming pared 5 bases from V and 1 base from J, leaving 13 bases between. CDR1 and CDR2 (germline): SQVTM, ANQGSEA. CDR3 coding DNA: TGCAGCGTTCGAGGGGGGGCTGGCACAGATACGCAGTATTTT. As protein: CSVRGGAGTDTQYF.

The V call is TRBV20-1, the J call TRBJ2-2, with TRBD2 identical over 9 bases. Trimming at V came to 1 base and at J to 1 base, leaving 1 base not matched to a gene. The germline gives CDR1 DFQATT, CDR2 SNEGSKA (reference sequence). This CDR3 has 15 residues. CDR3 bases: TGCAGTGCTAGAGTAGCGGGGGTGAACACCGGGGAGCTGTTTTTT. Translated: CSARVAGVNTGELFF.

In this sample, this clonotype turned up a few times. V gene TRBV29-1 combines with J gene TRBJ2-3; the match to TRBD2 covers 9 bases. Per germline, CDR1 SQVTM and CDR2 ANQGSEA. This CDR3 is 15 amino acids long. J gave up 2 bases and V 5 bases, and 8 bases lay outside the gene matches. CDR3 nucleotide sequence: TGCAGCGTTCGGGAGACTAGCGGAGCCACAGATACGCAGTATTTT. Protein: CSVRETSGATDTQYF.

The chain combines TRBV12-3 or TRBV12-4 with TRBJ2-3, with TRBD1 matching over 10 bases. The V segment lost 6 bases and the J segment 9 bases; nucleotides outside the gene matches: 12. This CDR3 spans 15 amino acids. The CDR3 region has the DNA TGTGCCAGCAGGACACCGGGACAGGGGACAGGGACGCAGTATTTT. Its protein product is CASRTPGQGTGTQYF.

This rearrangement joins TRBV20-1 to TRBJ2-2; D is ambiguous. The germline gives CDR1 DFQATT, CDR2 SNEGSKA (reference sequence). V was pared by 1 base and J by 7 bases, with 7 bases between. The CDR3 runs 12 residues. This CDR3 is CSARVADGELFF. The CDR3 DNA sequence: TGCAGTGCTAGAGTTGCTGACGGGGAGCTGTTTTTT.